This record covers a single T cell receptor (beta chain). Its antigen specificity is not known. Base qualities are not provided; no much larger clone lies one nucleotide away. The data are from a study of blood T cell repertoires in COVID-19 (dated by TCRdb to 2018 to 2021). In the study overall: Samples covering the acute and convalescent phases of COVID-19 were provided by collaborators in the United States, Italy and Spain. The material from the prospective study consisted of cDNA or gDNA derived from T cells, B-cell-depleted T cells, or PBMCs. Samples came from the ongoing ImmuneRACE study (first 160 participants) plus 1,254 subjects from 6 global collaborators. The sample metadata nearly always contained a de-identified subject ID, COVID-19 status, age in years and sex. Where available, HLA class I and class II types were obtained from metadata supplied by the sample provider rather than from assay-based typing. Deeply sampled blood TCRbeta repertoires from subjects exposed to, actively infected with, or recovered from COVID-19 were included in the dataset. The repertoires were made available in a free public database intended to serve as a resource for research on the immune response to SARS-CoV-2. General findings and caveats noted by the study authors: How much clinical and demographic metadata was included differed by source and by participant, and the metadata was provided uncurated.

In Seattle, one collaborating source enrolled patients while the infection was active and tracked those patients longitudinally over the course of disease. Each collaborating institution followed its own protocols to collect whole blood in K2EDTA tubes. For TCRbeta analysis, collaborator samples were shipped as frozen whole blood, as isolated PBMCs, or as DNA extracted from either sample type. For CDR1 and CDR2, the germline V gene (reference sequence) lists LNHDA and SQIVND. Inclusive of the bounding cysteine and phenylalanine, the CDR3 is 15 residues long. This entry keeps only the CDR3 DNA: 45 bases, framed from base 1. The germline V end is reduced by 6 bases and the J end by 0 bases; junction bases left unmatched: 8. The immunoSEQ Assay, a bias-controlled multiplex PCR, was used to amplify TCRbeta CDR3 regions from genomic DNA. The source study handled its data this way. The number of nucleated cells in each sample was estimated from the amplification of reference gene primers within the assay. Sequence reads were collapsed and filtered to measure the absolute abundance of every unique TCRbeta CDR3 rearrangement. Productive Simpson clonality was computed per sample as the square root of Simpson's diversity index over productive rearrangements. TCRdb obtained this table from immuneACCESS and retained in-frame rearrangements with V and J assigned. These tables miss some clones; where compared with another copy, unresolved V genes account for less than half of the shortfall, and the remainder is unexplained. That table supplies the V and J calls and clone size; D and trimming were determined from the DNA. This sample has some 350,000 clones in its table, and about 90% of those were observed once. In total, the top ten clones hold 5.5% to 7.5% of the sample.

Sequenced sample: peripheral blood. Rearrangement joined TRBV19 to TRBJ2-7; TRBD1 fits 7 bases in the junction. The clonotype originates from a woman between 65 and 79 years old with COVID-19, enrolled during active disease. At the DNA level, the sequence is TGTGCCAGTAGCATAACAGGGGCCGGCTCCTACGAGCAGTACTTC. The resulting protein is CASSITGAGSYEQYF.